These 14 T cell receptor beta chains were sequenced from one sample in a study of regulatory T cells in long-lasting Graves disease. CDR3 regions were amplified by Arm-PCR using iRepertoire HTBI primers to build TCR beta libraries. Via MiXCR, TCRdb re-called the multiplex PCR reads, giving one row per CDR3 protein. The data hold about 620,000 distinct CDR3 sequences, with around 15% observed a single time. The time point: newly diagnosed GD, antithyroid drugs for less than 3 months. PBMCs were the source of the RNA used for TCR sequencing. These sequences were also reported in another study, on T cells in Graves' hyperthyroidism and ophthalmopathy.

This sample comprised peripheral blood mononuclear cells (PBMCs), obtained at new diagnosis, from a patient treated with antithyroid drugs. The receptors derive from a woman between 25 and 40 years old with Graves disease.

This clonotype was counted at least ten times. The CDR3 DNA reads TGTGCCAGCAGTGAAATTGGGGGGACAGCCTACGAGCAGTACTTC. Encoded protein: CASSEIGGTAYEQYF. The J gene is TRBJ2-7, the V gene TRBV6-1; D may be TRBD1 (7 bases). The CDR3 has 15 residues. The V and J ends lost 2 bases and 2 bases respectively, with 13 bases between them. CDR1 and CDR2 from the germline V gene are MNHNS and SASEGT.

This clonotype has a count of ten or more. J is TRBJ1-2 and V is TRBV29-1; possible D gene TRBD1, 6 bases. The CDR3 covers 13 residues. Germline CDR1 reads SQVTM; CDR2 reads ANQGSEA. The V end was cut by 6 bases, the J end by 5 bases, with 16 bases between. The CDR3 nucleotides are TGCAGCGTCGACGAAACAGGGTTTTATGGCTACACCTTC. It specifies CSVDETGFYGYTF. Full variable domain (rest looked up from reference TRBV29-1 and TRBJ1-2): SAVISQKPSRDICQRGTSLTIQCQVDSQVTMMFWYRQQPGQSLTLIATANQGSEATYESGFVIDKFPISRPNLTFSTLTVSNMSPEDSSIYLCSVDETGFYGYTFGSGTRLTVV.

V and J are TRBV28 and TRBJ1-1; D possibly corresponds to TRBD1 (5 bases). The CDR3 consists of 15 residues. Germline loops: CDR1 MDHEN, CDR2 SYDVKM. Trimming shortened V by 5 bases and J by 5 bases, and 18 bases separated the two germline ends. This CDR3 reads CASSRGLYKVTEAFF. The CDR3 bases are TGTGCCAGCAGTAGGGGCTTATATAAGGTAACTGAAGCTTTCTTT.

J is TRBJ2-2 and V is TRBV6-5, with a possible D match to TRBD2 (6 bases). This CDR3 comprises 15 residues. Looked up from germline, CDR1 is MNHEY and CDR2 is SVGAGI. Trimming left V 4 bases short and J 4 bases short, with 13 bases between. CDR3 amino acids: CASSFGTVSTGELFF. The CDR3 DNA follows: TGTGCCAGCAGTTTCGGGACTGTGAGCACCGGGGAGCTGTTTTTT.

The V and J genes are TRBV3-1 and TRBJ2-2; D tentatively reads TRBD1 or TRBD2 (6 bases each). Germline-derived CDR1 and CDR2 are LGHDT and YNNKEL (reference sequence). There are 16 residues in the CDR3. Trimming removed 6 bases from V and 4 bases from J, with 18 bases in between. In nucleotides, the CDR3 is TGTGCCAGCAGTCAACAAGGGGGGTCTGGCACCGGGGAGCTGTTTTTT. Translated: CASSQQGGSGTGELFF.

The genes are TRBV19 and TRBJ2-7, with 8 bases that match TRBD1. Germline V gene sequence: CDR1 LNHDA, CDR2 SQIVND (reference sequence). The CDR3 spans 15 residues. The V segment lost 3 bases and the J segment 4 bases; nucleotides outside the gene matches: 8. CDR3 amino acids: CASSIGGTGRYEQYF. CDR3 DNA: TGTGCCAGTAGTATCGGAGGGACAGGAAGATACGAGCAGTACTTC.

The table lists this clonotype with a few counts. In DNA, the CDR3 is TGTGCCAGCAGTTTATCCCGGACAGGGAGCTACGAGCAGTACTTC. Protein sequence: CASSLSRTGSYEQYF. The chain joins TRBV27 to TRBJ2-7, with TRBD1 matching over 8 bases. CDR3 length equals 15 residues. The V gene end was trimmed by 0 bases and the J gene end by 3 bases; junction bases not matched to a gene: 4. CDR1 MNHEY and CDR2 SMNVEV come from the germline V gene (reference sequence).

The gene calls are TRBV19 and TRBJ2-1; tentative D call: TRBD1 (6 bases). V lost 6 bases and J lost 7, with 19 bases in between. Germline V gene data show CDR1 as LNHDA and CDR2 as SQIVND (reference sequence). The CDR3 consists of 15 residues. The CDR3 DNA sequence: TGTGCCAGTAGAGGACCTCCAGGGGTGGGGAATGAGCAGTTCTTC. Translated: CASRGPPGVGNEQFF.

On this clonotype: A much larger clone lies one base from this, so it may be a read error. The chain recombines TRBV28 with TRBJ1-5; D is perhaps TRBD1 (5 bases). Per the germline V gene, CDR1 is MDHEN and CDR2 is SYDVKM. Trimming removed 11 bases from V and 5 bases from J, with 13 bases in between. This CDR3 has 12 residues. The DNA for the CDR3 is TGTGCCGTCAACAGGCCCGATCAGCCCCAGCATTTT. It yields the protein CAVNRPDQPQHF. Supplemented by reference TRBV28 and TRBJ1-5, the full variable domain reads DVKVTQSSRYLVKRTGEKVFLECVQDMDHENMFWYRQDPGLGLRLIYFSYDVKMKEKGDIPEGYSVSREKKERFSLILESASTNQTSMYLCAVNRPDQPQHFGDGTRLSIL.

As for this clonotype: The likely explanation is a read error, given a far larger clone one base away. The chain carries TRBV3-1 and TRBJ2-5; 7 bases are a match to TRBD2. V trimming: 9 bases; J trimming: 2 bases; junction bases outside the gene matches: 9. This CDR3 is built from 14 residues. CDR1 and CDR2 (germline): LGHDT, YNNKEL (reference sequence). The CDR3 region is CARSSAGAQETQYF. Here the CDR3 DNA reads TGTGCCAGGAGCTCTGCGGGAGCTCAAGAGACCCAGTACTTC.

This clonotype was counted many times. The rearrangement joins TRBV28 to TRBJ1-2, with a weak D call TRBD1 (6 bases). The germline V gene has CDR1 MDHEN and CDR2 SYDVKM. V lost 7 bases to trimming and J lost 5 bases, with 20 bases between them. The CDR3 runs to 15 residues. Here the CDR3 DNA reads TGTGCCAGCACGGGGGTGGGGGCGGAAGAATATGGCTACACCTTC. This encodes CASTGVGAEEYGYTF.

The chain employs TRBV11-2 and TRBJ2-7, with D perhaps matching TRBD2 (6 bases). The CDR3 extends over 15 amino acids. Germline CDR1 reads SGHAT; CDR2 reads FQNNGV. The V gene lost 8 bases and the J gene lost 0 bases, with 17 bases spanning the gap. DNA for the CDR3: TGTGCCAGCGGAGGGGTTGAAAGGAGCTCCTACGAGCAGTACTTC. Its protein is CASGGVERSSYEQYF. The full variable domain, in which reference TRBV11-2 and TRBJ2-7 provide the parts outside the CDR3, is EAGVAQSPRYKIIEKRQSVAFWCNPISGHATLYWYQQILGQGPKLLIQFQNNGVVDDSQLPKDRFSAERLKGVDSTLKIQPAKLEDSAVYLCASGGVERSSYEQYFGPGTRLTVT.

This chain uses TRBV6-5 with TRBJ2-5; TRBD1 matches at 9 bases. This CDR3 region has 15 residues. V gave up 0 bases and J gave up 3 bases; unmatched junction bases: 2. Per germline, CDR1 MNHEY and CDR2 SVGAGI. CDR3 DNA: TGTGCCAGCAGTTACTCATGGACAGGGGAAGAGACCCAGTACTTC. Translating it yields CASSYSWTGEETQYF.

This clonotype has just a few counts. The CDR3 is CASSLALGSPGYTF. The CDR3 nucleotides read TGCGCCAGCAGCTTGGCCTTGGGGAGTCCTGGCTACACCTTC. The rearrangement uses TRBV5-1 and TRBJ1-2; the D is unclear. The CDR3 has 14 residues. CDR1 is SGHRS, CDR2 YFSETQ, per germline. V lost 0 bases to trimming and J lost 7 bases, with 13 bases between them.